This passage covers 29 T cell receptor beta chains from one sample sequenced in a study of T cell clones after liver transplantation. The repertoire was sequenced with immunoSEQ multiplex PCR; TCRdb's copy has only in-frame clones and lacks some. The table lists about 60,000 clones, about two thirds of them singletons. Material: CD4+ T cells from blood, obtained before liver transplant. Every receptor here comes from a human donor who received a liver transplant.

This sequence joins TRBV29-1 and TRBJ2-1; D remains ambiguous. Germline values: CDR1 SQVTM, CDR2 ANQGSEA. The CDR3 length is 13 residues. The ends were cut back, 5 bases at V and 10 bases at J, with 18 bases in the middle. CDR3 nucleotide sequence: TGCAGCGTTTTGGTCAGCGCGAAAATAGAGCAGTTCTTC. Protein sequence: CSVLVSAKIEQFF.

The CDR3 sequence is CASSWAGVNTEAFF. The CDR3 DNA sequence: TGTGCCAGCAGTTGGGCAGGGGTGAACACTGAAGCTTTCTTT. The chain employs TRBV28 and TRBJ1-1; a weak D match, TRBD1 (6 bases). The V gene's germline CDR1 is MDHEN and CDR2 SYDVKM. Trimming pared 4 bases from V and 0 bases from J, leaving 9 bases between. There are 14 residues in the CDR3.

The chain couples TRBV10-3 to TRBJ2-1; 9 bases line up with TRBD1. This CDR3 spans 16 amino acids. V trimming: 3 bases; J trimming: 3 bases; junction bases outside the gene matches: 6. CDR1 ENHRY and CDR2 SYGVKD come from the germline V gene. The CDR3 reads CAISDHRQGDYNEQFF. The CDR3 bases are TGTGCCATCAGTGACCACCGACAGGGGGACTACAATGAGCAGTTCTTC.

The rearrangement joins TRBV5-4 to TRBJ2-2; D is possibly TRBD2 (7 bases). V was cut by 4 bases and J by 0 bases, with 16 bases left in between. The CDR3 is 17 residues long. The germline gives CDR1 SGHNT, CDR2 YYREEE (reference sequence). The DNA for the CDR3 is TGTGCCAGCAGCCGATACCGGGGGGCCTCGAACACCGGGGAGCTGTTTTTT. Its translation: CASSRYRGASNTGELFF.

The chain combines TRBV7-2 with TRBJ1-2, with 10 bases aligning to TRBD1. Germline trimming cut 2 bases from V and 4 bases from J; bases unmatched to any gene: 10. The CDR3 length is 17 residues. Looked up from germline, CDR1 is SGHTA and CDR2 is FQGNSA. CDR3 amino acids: CASSLSAMTGGGYGYTF. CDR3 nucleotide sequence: TGTGCCAGCAGCTTAAGTGCAATGACAGGGGGCGGCTATGGCTACACCTTC.

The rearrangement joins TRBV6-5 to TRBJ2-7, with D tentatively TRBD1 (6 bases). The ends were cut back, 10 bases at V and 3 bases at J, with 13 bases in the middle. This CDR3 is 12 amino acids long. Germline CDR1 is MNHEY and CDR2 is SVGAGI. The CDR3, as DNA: TGTGCCACCCGGACAGTACTCTACGAGCAGTACTTC. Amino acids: CATRTVLYEQYF.

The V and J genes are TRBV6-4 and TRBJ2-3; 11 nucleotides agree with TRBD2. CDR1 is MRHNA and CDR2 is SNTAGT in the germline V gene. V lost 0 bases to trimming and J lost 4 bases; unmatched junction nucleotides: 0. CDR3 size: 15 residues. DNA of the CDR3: TGTGCCAGCAGTGACTCTAGCGGGGGGGCAGATACGCAGTATTTT. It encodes CASSDSSGGADTQYF.

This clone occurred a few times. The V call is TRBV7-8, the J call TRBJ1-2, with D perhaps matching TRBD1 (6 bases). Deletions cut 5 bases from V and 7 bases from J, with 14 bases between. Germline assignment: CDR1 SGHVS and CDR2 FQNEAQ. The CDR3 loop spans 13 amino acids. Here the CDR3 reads CASSDTGRGGYTF. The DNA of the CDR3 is TGTGCCAGCAGCGATACAGGGAGGGGTGGCTACACCTTC.

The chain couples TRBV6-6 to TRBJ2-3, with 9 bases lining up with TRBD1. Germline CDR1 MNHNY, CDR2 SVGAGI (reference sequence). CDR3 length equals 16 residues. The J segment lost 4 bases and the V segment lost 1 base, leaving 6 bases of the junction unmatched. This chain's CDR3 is CASSYWGTGRADTQYF. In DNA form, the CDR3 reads TGTGCCAGCAGTTACTGGGGGACAGGGAGGGCAGATACGCAGTATTTT.

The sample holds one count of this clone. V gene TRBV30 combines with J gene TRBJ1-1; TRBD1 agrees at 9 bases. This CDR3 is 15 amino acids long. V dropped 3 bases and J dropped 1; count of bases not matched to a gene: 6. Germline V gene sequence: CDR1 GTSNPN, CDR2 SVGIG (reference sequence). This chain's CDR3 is CAWSPLGQGNTEAFF. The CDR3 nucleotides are TGTGCCTGGAGCCCTCTGGGACAGGGGAACACTGAAGCTTTCTTT. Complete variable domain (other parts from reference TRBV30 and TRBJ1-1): SQTIHQWPATLVQPVGSPLSLECTVEGTSNPNLYWYRQAAGRGLQLLFYSVGIGQISSEVPQNLSASRPQDRQFILSSKKLLLSDSGFYLCAWSPLGQGNTEAFFGQGTRLTVV.

This CDR3 is CASSHGQGSSYNSPLHF. Here the CDR3 DNA reads TGTGCCAGCAGTCACGGACAGGGAAGCTCCTATAATTCACCCCTCCACTTT. V gene TRBV2 combines with J gene TRBJ1-6, with 8 bases aligning to TRBD1. Trimming removed 5 bases from V and 0 bases from J; junction bases left unmatched: 6. Germline CDR1 reads SNHLY; CDR2 reads FYNNEI. The CDR3 has 17 residues.

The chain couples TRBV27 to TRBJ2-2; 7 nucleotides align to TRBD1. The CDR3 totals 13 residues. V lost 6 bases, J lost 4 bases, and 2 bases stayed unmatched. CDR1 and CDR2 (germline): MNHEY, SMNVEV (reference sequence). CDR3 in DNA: TGTGCCAGCAGAGGACAGGCCACCGGGGAGCTGTTTTTT. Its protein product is CASRGQATGELFF.

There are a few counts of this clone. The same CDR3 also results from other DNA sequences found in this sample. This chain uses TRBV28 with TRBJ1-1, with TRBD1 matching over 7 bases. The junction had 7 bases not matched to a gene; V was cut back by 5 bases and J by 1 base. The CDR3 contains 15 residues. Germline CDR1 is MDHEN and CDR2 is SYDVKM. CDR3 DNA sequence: TGTGCCAGCAGTGCCGACAGGGAGGAGAACACTGAAGCTTTCTTT. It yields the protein CASSADREENTEAFF.

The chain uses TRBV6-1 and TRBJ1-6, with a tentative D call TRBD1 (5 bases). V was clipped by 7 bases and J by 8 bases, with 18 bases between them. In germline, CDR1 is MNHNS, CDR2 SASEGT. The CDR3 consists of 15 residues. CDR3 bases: TGTGCCAGCAAAGGGGATGGGAGGGCCTATTCACCCCTCCACTTT. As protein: CASKGDGRAYSPLHF.

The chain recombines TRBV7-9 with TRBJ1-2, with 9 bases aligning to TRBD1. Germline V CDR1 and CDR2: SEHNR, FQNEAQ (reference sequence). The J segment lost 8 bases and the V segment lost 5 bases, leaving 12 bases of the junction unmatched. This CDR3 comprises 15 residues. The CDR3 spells CASSIRGQGRDGYTF. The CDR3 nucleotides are TGTGCCAGCAGCATAAGGGGACAGGGTCGAGACGGCTACACCTTC.

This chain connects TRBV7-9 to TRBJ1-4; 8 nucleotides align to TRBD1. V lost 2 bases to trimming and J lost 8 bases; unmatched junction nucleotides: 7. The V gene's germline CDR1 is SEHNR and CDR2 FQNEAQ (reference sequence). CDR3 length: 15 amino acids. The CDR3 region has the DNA TGTGCCAGCAGCTTACCGACAGGGGAGGGGGAAAAACTGTTTTTT. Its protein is CASSLPTGEGEKLFF.

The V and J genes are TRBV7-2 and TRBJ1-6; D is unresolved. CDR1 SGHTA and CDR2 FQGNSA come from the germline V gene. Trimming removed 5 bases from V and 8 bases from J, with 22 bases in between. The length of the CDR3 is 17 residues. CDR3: CASSPIAGLALDSPLHF. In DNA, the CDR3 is TGTGCCAGCAGCCCTATCGCGGGCCTCGCCTTAGATTCACCCCTCCACTTT.

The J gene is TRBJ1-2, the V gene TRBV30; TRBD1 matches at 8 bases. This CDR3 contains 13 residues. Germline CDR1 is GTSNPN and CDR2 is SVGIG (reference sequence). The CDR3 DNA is TGTGCTTTGACAGGGGCAGCTAACTATGGCTACACCTTC. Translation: CALTGAANYGYTF.

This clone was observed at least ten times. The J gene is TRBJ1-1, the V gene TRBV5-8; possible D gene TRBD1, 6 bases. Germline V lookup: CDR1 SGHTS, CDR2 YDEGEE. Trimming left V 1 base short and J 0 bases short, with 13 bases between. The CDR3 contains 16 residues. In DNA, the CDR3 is TGTGCCAGCAGCTTGTTGGGGGCTGCTATGAACACTGAAGCTTTCTTT. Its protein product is CASSLLGAAMNTEAFF.

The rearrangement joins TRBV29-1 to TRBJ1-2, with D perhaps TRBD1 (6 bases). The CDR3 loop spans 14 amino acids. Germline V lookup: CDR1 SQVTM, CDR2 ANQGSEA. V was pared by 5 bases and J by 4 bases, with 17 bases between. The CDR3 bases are TGCAGCGTTCGAGTCCAGGGGCAGGTCTATGGCTACACCTTC. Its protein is CSVRVQGQVYGYTF.

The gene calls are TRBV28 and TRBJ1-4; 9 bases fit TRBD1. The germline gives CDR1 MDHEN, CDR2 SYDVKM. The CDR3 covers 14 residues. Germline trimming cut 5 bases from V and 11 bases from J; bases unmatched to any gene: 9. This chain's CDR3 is CASSQGQGRRKLFF. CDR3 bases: TGTGCCAGCAGTCAAGGACAGGGGAGGAGGAAACTGTTTTTT.

The CDR3 is CASSFEGEVTEAFF. CDR3 coding DNA: TGCGCCAGCAGCTTTGAAGGGGAAGTAACTGAAGCTTTCTTT. The genes are TRBV5-1 and TRBJ1-1, with D tentatively TRBD1 (5 bases). The CDR3 is made up of 14 amino acids. Trimming pared 2 bases from V and 5 bases from J, leaving 13 bases between. CDR1 and CDR2 from the germline V gene are SGHRS and YFSETQ.

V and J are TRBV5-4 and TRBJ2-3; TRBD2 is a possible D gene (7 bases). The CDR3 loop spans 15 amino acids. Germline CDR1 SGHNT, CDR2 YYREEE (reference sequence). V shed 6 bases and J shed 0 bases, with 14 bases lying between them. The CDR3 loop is CASKGGPASTDTQYF. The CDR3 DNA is TGTGCCAGCAAGGGGGGGCCGGCTAGCACAGATACGCAGTATTTT.

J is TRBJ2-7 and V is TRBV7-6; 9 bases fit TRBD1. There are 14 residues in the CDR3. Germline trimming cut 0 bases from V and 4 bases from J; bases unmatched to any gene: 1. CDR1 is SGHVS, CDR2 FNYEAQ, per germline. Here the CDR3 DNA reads TGTGCCAGCAGCTTAGCGGGACAGGGTTACGAGCAGTACTTC. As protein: CASSLAGQGYEQYF.

CDR3 nucleotides: TGTGCCAGCTCACCATCGGTTTTGAGCTCCTATAATTCACCCCTCCACTTT. This gives the protein CASSPSVLSSYNSPLHF. The chain combines TRBV18 with TRBJ1-6; D unresolved. The CDR3 extends over 17 amino acids. Germline CDR1 and CDR2: KGHSH and LQKENI. V was shortened by 2 bases and J by 0 bases, with 11 bases between the two germline ends.

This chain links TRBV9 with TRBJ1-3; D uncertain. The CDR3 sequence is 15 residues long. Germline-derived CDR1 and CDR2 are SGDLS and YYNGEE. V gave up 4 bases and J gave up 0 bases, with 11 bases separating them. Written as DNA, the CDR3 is TGTGCCAGCAGCCCGACGAGCGTCTCTGGAAACACCATATATTTT. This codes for CASSPTSVSGNTIYF.

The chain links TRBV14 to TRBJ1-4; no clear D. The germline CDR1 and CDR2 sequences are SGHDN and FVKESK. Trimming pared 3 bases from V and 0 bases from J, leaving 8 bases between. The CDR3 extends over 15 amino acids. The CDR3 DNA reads TGTGCCAGCAGCCATGTAGGAGCAACTAATGAAAAACTGTTTTTT. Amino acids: CASSHVGATNEKLFF.

CDR3 nucleotides: TGTGCCATCAGTGCCACTGGGGGGGTCCAGCCCCAGCATTTT. Protein product: CAISATGGVQPQHF. This chain uses TRBV10-3 with TRBJ1-5; D might be TRBD1 (5 bases). Trimming cost V 4 bases and J 7 bases, with 14 bases left between them. Germline assignment: CDR1 ENHRY and CDR2 SYGVKD. The length of the CDR3 is 14 residues.

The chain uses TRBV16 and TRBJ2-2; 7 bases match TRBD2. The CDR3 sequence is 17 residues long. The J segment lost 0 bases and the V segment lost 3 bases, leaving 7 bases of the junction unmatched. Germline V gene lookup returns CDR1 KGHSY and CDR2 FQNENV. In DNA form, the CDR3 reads TGTGCCAGCAGCCACCCAGCAGGGACTACGAACACCGGGGAGCTGTTTTTT. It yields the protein CASSHPAGTTNTGELFF.